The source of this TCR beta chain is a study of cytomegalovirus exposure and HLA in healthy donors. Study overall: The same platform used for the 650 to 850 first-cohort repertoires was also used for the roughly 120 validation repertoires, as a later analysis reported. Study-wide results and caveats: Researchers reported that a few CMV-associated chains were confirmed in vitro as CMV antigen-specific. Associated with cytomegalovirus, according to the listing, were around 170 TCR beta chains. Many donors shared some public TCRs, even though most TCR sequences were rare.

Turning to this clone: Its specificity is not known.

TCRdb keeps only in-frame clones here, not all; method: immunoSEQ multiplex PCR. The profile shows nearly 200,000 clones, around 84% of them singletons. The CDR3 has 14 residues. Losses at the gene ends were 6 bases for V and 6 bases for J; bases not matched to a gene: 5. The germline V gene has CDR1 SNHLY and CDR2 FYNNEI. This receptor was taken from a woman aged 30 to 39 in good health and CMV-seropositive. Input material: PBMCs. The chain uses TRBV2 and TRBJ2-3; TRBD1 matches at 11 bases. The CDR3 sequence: CASRAGTGGDTQYF. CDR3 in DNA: TGTGCCAGCAGGGCCGGGACAGGGGGGGATACGCAGTATTTT. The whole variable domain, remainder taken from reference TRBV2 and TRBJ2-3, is EPEVTQTPSHQVTQMGQEVILRCVPISNHLYFYWYRQILGQKVEFLVSFYNNEISEKSEIFDDQFSVERPDGSNFTLKIRSTKLEDSAMYFCASRAGTGGDTQYFGPGTRLTVL.